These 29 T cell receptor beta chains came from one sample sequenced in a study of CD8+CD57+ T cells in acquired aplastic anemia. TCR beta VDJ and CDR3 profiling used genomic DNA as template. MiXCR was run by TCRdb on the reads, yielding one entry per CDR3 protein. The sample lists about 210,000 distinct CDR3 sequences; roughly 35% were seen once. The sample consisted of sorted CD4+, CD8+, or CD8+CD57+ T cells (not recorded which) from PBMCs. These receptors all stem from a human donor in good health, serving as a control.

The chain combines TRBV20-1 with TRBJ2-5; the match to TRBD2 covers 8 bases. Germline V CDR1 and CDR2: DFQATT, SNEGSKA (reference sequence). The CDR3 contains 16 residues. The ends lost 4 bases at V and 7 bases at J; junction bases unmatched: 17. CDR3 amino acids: CSANPLRRGGLVTQYF. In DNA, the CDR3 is TGCAGTGCTAATCCCCTGAGACGGGGGGGCCTGGTGACCCAGTACTTC.

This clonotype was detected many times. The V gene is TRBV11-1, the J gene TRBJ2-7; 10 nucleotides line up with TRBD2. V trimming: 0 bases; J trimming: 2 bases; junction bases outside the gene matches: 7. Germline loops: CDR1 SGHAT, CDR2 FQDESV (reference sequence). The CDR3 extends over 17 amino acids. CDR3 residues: CASSLALLSGRAYEQYF. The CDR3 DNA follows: TGTGCCAGCAGCTTAGCGCTTCTAAGCGGGAGGGCCTACGAGCAGTACTTC.

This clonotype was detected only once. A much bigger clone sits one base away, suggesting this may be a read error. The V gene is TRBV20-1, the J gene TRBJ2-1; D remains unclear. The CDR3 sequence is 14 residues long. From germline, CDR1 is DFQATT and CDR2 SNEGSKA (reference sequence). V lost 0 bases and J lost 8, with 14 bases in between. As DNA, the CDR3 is TGCAGTGCTAGAGATCGGACGGTATACGATGAGCAGTTCTTC. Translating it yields CSARDRTVYDEQFF.

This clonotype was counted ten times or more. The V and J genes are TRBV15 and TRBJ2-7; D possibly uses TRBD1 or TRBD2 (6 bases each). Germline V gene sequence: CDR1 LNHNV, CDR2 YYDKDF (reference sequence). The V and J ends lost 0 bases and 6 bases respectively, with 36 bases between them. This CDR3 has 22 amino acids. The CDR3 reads CATSRDRGLSGHELAVASEQYF. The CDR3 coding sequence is TGTGCCACCAGCAGAGACCGTGGCCTCTCGGGACACGAACTAGCAGTGGCTTCCGAGCAGTACTTC. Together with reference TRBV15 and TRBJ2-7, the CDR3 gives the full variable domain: DAMVIQNPRYQVTQFGKPVTLSCSQTLNHNVMYWYQQKSSQAPKLLFHYYDKDFNNEADTPDNFQSRRPNTSFCFLDIRSPGLGDTAMYLCATSRDRGLSGHELAVASEQYFGPGTRLTVT.

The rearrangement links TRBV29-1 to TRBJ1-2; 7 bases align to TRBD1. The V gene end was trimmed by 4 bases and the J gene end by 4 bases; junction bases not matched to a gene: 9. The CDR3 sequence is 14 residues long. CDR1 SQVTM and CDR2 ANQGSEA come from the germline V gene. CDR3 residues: CSVGPGQIAYGYTF. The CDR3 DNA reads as TGCAGCGTTGGTCCGGGACAGATTGCCTATGGCTACACCTTC.

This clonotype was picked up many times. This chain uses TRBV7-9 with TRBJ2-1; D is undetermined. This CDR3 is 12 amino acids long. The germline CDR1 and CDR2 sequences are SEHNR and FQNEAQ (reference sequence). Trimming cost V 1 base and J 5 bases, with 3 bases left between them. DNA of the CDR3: TGTGCCAGCAGCTTAGTGGACAATGAGCAGTTCTTC. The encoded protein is CASSLVDNEQFF. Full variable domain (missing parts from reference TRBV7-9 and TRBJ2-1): DTGVSQNPRHKITKRGQNVTFRCDPISEHNRLYWYRQTLGQGPEFLTYFQNEAQLEKSRLLSDRFSAERPKGSFSTLEIQRTEQGDSAMYLCASSLVDNEQFFGPGTRLTVL.

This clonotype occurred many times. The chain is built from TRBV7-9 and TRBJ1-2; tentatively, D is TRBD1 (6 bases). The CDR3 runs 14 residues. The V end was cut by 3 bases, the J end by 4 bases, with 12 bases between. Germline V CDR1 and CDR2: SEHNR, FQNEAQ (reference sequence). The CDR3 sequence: CASSFGTGPYGYTF. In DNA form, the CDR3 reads TGTGCCAGCAGCTTCGGAACAGGGCCCTATGGCTACACCTTC.

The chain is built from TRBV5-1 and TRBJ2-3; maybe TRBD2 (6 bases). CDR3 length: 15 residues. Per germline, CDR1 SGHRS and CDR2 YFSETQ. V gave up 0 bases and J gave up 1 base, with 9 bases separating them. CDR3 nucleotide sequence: TGCGCCAGCAGCTTGGAGGGAGGAGGCACAGATACGCAGTATTTT. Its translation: CASSLEGGGTDTQYF.

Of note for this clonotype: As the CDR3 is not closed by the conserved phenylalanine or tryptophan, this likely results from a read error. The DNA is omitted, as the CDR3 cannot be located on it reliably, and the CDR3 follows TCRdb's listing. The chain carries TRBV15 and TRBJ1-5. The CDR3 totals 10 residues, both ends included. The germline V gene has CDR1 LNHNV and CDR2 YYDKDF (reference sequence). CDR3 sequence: CATSRDLEAV.

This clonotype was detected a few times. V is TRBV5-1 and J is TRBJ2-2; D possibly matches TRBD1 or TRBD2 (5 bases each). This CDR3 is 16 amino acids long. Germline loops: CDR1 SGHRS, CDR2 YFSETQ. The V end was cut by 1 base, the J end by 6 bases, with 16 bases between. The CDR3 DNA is TGCGCCAGCAGCTTGTCGACACCCGGGGCCTCCGGGGAGCTGTTTTTT. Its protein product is CASSLSTPGASGELFF.

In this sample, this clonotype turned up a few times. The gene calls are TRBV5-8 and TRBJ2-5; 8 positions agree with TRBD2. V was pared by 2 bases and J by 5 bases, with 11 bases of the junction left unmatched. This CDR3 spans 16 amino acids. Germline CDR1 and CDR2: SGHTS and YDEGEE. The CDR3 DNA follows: TGTGCCAGCAGCTTAACTGGGACTAGACTTGGGGAGACCCAGTACTTC. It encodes CASSLTGTRLGETQYF.

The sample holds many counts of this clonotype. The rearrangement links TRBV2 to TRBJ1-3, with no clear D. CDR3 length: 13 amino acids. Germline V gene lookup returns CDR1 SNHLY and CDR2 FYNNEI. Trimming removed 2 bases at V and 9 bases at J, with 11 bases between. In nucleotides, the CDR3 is TGTGCCAGCAGTGAACTGCTGGGATCCACCATATATTTT. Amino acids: CASSELLGSTIYF.

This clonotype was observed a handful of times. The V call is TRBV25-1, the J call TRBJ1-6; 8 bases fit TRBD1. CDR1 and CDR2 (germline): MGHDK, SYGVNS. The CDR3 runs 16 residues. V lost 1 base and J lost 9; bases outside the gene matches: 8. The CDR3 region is CASSELGTGGGSPLHF. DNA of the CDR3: TGTGCCAGCAGTGAATTAGGGACAGGAGGTGGTTCACCCCTCCACTTT.

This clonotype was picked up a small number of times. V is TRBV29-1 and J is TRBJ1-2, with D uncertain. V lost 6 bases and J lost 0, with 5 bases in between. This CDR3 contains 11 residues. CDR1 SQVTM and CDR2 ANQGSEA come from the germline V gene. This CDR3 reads CSVGANYGYTF. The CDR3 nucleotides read TGCAGCGTGGGTGCTAACTATGGCTACACCTTC.

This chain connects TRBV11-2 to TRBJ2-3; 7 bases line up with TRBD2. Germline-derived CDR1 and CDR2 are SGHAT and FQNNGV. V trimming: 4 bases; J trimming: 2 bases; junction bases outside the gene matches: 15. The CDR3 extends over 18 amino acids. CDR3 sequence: CASSSRPLREGYTDTQYF. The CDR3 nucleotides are TGTGCCAGCAGCTCGAGGCCTTTGAGGGAGGGATACACAGATACGCAGTATTTT.

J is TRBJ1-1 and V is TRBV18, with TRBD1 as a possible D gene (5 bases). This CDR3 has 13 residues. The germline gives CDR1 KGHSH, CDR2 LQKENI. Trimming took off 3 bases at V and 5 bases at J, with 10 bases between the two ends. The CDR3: CASSPRQQTEAFF. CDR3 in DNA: TGTGCCAGCTCACCTCGACAGCAGACTGAAGCTTTCTTT. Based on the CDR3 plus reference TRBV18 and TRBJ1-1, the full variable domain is NAGVMQNPRHLVRRRGQEARLRCSPMKGHSHVYWYRQLPEEGLKFMVYLQKENIIDESGMPKERFSAEFPKEGPSILRIQQVVRGDSAAYFCASSPRQQTEAFFGQGTRLTVV.

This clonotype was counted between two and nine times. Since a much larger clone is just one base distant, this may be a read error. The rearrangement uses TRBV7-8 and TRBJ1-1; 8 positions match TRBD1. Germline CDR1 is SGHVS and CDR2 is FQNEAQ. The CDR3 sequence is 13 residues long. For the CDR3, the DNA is TGTGCCAGCAGACAGGGGGGAGCTTCTGAAGCTTCCTTT. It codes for CASRQGGASEASF.

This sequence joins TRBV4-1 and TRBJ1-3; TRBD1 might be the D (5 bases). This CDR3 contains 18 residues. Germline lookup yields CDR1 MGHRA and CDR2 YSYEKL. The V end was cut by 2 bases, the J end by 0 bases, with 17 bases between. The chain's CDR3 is CASSQSPRADNSGNTIYF. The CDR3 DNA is TGCGCCAGCAGCCAAAGTCCTCGAGCGGACAACTCTGGAAACACCATATATTTT.

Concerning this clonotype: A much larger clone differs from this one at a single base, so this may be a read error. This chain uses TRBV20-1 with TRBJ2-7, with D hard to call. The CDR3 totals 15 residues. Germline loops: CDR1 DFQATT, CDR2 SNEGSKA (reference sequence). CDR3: CSASTPDSYSYEQYF. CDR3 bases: TGCAGCGCTAGTACACCAGACTCATACTCCTACGAGCAGTACTTC.

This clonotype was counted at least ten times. The CDR3, as DNA: TGCGCCAGCAGCGGACCCGGCAATCAGCCCCAGCATTTT. Amino acids: CASSGPGNQPQHF. This chain connects TRBV4-1 to TRBJ1-5; D is uncertain. CDR3 length: 13 residues. V was trimmed by 5 bases and J by 2 bases, leaving 7 bases between them. The germline CDR1 and CDR2 sequences are MGHRA and YSYEKL.

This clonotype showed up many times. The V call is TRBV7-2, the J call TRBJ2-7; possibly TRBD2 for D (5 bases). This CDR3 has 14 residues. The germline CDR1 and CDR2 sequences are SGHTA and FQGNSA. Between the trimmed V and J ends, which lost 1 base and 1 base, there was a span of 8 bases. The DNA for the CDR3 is TGTGCCAGCAGCTTAGGTGCGGGTTCCTACGAGCAGTACTTC. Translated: CASSLGAGSYEQYF.

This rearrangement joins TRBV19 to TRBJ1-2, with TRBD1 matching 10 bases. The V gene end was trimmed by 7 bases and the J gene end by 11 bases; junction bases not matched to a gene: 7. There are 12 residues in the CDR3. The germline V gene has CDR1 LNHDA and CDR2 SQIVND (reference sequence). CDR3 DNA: TGTGCCAGTAACGCCCGGGGACAGGGGTACACCTTC. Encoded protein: CASNARGQGYTF.

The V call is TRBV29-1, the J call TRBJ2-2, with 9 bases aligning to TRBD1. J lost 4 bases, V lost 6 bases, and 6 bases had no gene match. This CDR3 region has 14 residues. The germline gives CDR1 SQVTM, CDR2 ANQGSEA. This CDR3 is CSVLQGARTGELFF. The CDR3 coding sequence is TGCAGCGTCTTACAGGGGGCACGCACCGGGGAGCTGTTTTTT.

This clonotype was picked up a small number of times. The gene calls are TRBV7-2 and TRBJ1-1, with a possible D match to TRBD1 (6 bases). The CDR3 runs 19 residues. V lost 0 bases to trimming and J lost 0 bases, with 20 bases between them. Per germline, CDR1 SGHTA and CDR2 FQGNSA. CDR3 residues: CASSLAPVWEGVLNTEAFF. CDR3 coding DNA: TGTGCCAGCAGCTTAGCCCCAGTTTGGGAGGGGGTGTTGAACACTGAAGCTTTCTTT.

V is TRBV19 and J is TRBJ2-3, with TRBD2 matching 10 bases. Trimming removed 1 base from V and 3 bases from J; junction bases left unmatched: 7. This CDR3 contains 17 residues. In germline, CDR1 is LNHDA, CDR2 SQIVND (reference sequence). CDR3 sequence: CASSIAILAGSTDTQYF. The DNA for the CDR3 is TGTGCCAGTAGTATAGCCATACTAGCGGGATCTACAGATACGCAGTATTTT.

CDR3 loop: CASSLLTGFAYGYTF. The CDR3 DNA reads TGTGCCAGCAGCTTATTGACAGGGTTCGCCTATGGCTACACCTTC. The chain is built from TRBV5-6 and TRBJ1-2; 7 nucleotides match TRBD1. The ends lost 2 bases at V and 4 bases at J; junction bases unmatched: 8. Germline V lookup: CDR1 SGHDT, CDR2 YYEEEE. The CDR3 covers 15 residues.

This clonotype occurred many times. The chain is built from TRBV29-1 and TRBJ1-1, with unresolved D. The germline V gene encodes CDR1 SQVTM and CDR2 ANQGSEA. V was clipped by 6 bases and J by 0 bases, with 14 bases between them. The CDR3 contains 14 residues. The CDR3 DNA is TGCAGCGTGGCCAAGGAGGGTTTGAACACTGAAGCTTTCTTT. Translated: CSVAKEGLNTEAFF.

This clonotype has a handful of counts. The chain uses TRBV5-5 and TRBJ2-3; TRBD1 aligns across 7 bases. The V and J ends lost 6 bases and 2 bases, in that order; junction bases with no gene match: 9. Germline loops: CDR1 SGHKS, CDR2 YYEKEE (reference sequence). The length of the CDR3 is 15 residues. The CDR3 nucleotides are TGTGCCAGCACCCGACCGGGACAGAACACAGATACGCAGTATTTT. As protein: CASTRPGQNTDTQYF.

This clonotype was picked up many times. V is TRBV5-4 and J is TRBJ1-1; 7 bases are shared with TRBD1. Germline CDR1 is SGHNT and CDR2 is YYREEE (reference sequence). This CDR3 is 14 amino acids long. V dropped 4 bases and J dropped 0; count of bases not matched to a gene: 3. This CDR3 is CASSQGQMNTEAFF. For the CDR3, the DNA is TGTGCCAGCAGCCAGGGACAGATGAACACTGAAGCTTTCTTT.